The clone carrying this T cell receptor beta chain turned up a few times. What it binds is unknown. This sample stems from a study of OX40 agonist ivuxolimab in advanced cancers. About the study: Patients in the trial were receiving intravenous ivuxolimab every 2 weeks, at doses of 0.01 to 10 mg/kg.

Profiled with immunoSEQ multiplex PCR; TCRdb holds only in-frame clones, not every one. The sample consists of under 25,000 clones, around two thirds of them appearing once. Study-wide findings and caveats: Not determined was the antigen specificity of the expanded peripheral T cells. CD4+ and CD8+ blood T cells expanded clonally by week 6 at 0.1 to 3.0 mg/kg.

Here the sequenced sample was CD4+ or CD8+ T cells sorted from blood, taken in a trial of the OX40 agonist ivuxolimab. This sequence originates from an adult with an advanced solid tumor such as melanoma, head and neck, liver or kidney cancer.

CDR3 coding DNA: TGCAGCGTGGCGACAGGGTATGGCTACACCTTC. Its translation is CSVATGYGYTF. This sequence joins TRBV29-1 and TRBJ1-2; 7 nucleotides agree with TRBD1. CDR1 SQVTM and CDR2 ANQGSEA come from the germline V gene. V was pared by 6 bases and J by 5 bases, with 3 bases of the junction left unmatched. This CDR3 is 11 amino acids long.